In this sample, the clone carrying this T cell receptor (beta chain) turned up a few times. This CDR3 has 18 residues. The V segment lost 0 bases and the J segment 3 bases; nucleotides outside the gene matches: 7. CDR1 is LNHNV, CDR2 YYDKDF, per germline (reference sequence). The sample belongs to a study of patients and donors after allogeneic stem cell transplantation. TCRdb redid the calling of the RT-PCR reads with MiXCR, one entry per CDR3 protein. The data show 50,000 to 60,000 distinct CDR3 sequences, 10% to 15% seen once. The V and J genes are TRBV15 and TRBJ2-2; 10 nucleotides line up with TRBD2. This sequence was found in a human donor who was either an allogeneic HSCT recipient or a stem cell or donor lymphocyte infusion donor (not recorded which). It is not recorded whose cells these are; they may come from a transplant donor. Sequencing was carried out using blood, either unsorted or a sorted T cell fraction (not recorded which). The CDR3 loop is CATSRDLPGLAYTGELFF. CDR3 DNA sequence: TGTGCCACCAGCAGAGATTTGCCGGGACTAGCGTACACCGGGGAGCTGTTTTTT.